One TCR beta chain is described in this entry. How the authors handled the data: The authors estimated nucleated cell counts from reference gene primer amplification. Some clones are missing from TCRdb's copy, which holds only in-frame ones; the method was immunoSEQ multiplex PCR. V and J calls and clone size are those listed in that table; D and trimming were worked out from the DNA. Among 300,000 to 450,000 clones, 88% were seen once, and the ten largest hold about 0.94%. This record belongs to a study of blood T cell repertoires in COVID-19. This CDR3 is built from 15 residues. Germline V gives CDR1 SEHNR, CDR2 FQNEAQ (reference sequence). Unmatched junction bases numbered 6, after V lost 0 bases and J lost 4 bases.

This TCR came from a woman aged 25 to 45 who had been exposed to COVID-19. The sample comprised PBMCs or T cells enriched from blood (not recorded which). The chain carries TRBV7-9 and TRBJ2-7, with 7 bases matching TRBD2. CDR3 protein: CASSLAGGRAYEQYF. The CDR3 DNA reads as TGTGCCAGCAGCTTAGCGGGAGGGCGGGCGTACGAGCAGTACTTC.